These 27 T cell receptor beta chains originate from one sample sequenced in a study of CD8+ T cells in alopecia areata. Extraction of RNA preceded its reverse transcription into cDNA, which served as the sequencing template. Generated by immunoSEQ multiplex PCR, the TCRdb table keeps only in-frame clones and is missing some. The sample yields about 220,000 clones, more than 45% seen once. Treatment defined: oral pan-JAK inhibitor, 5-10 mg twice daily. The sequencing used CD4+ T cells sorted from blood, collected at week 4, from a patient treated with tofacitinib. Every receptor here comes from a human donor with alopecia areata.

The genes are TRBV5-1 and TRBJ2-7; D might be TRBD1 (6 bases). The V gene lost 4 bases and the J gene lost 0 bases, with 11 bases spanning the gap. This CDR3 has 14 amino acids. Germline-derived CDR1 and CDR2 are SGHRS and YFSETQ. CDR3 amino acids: CASSLDSHSYEQYF. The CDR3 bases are TGCGCCAGCAGCCTGGACAGCCACTCCTACGAGCAGTACTTC. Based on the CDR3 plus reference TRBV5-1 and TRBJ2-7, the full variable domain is KAGVTQTPRYLIKTRGQQVTLSCSPISGHRSVSWYQQTPGQGLQFLFEYFSETQRNKGNFPGRFSGRQFSNSRSEMNVSTLELGDSALYLCASSLDSHSYEQYFGPGTRLTVT.

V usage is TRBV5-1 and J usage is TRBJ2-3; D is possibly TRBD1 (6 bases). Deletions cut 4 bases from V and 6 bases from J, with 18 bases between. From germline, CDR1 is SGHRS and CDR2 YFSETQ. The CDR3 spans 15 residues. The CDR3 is CASSTGTYSVDTQYF. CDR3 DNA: TGCGCCAGCAGCACCGGGACATATTCAGTGGATACGCAGTATTTT.

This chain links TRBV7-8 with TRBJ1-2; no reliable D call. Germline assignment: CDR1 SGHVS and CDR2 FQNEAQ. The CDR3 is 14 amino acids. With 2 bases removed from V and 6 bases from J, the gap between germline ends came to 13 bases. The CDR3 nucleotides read TGTGCCAGCAGCTTAAGGGCCGACTGGGATGGCTACACCTTC. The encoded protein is CASSLRADWDGYTF. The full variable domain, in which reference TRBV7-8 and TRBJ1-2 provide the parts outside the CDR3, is GAGVSQSPRYKVAKRGQDVALRCDPISGHVSLFWYQQALGQGPEFLTYFQNEAQLDKSGLPSDRFFAERPEGSVSTLKIQRTQQEDSAVYLCASSLRADWDGYTFGSGTRLTVV.

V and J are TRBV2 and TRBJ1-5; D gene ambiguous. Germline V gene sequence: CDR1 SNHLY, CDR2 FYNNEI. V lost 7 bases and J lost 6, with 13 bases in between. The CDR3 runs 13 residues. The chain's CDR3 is CASTSLPGQPQHF. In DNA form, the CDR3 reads TGTGCCAGCACCTCCTTACCCGGTCAGCCCCAGCATTTT.

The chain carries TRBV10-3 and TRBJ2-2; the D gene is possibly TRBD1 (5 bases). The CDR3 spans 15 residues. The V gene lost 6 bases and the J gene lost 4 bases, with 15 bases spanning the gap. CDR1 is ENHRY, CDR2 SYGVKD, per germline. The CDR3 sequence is CAISPTDSGTGELFF. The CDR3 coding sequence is TGTGCCATCAGCCCGACAGACTCTGGCACCGGGGAGCTGTTTTTT.

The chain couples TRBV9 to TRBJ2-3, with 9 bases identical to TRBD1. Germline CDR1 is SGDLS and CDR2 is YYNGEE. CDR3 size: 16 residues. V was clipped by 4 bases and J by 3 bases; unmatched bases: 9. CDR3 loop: CASSKGQGQQTDTQYF. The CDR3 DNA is TGTGCCAGCAGCAAGGGACAGGGCCAGCAGACAGATACGCAGTATTTT.

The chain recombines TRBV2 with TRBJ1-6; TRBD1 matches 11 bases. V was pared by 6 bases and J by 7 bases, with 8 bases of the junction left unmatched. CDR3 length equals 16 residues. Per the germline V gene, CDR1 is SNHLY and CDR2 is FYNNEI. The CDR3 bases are TGTGCCAGCAGCGGACAGGGGGCGATTGGGAATTCACCCCTCCACTTT. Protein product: CASSGQGAIGNSPLHF.

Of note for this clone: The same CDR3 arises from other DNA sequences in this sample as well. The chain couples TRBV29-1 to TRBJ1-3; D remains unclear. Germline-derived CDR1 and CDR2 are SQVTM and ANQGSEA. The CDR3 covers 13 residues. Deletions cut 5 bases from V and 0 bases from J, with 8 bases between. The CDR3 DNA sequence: TGCAGCGTTAGCGGGAGCTCTGGAAACACCATATATTTT. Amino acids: CSVSGSSGNTIYF.

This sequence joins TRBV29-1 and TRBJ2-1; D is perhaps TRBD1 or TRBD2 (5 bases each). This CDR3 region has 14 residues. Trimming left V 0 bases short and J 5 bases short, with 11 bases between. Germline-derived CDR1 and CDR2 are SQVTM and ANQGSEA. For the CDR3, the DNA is TGCAGCGTTGAAGATCGAGGGACCCACAATGAGCAGTTCTTC. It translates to CSVEDRGTHNEQFF.

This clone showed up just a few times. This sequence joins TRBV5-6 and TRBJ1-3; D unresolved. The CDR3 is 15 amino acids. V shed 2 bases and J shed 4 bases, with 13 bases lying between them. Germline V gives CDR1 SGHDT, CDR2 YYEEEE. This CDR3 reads CASSFRWMGGNTIYF. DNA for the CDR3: TGTGCCAGCAGCTTTCGTTGGATGGGCGGAAACACCATATATTTT. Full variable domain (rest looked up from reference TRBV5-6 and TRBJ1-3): DAGVTQSPTHLIKTRGQQVTLRCSPKSGHDTVSWYQQALGQGPQFIFQYYEEEERQRGNFPDRFSGHQFPNYSSELNVNALLLGDSALYLCASSFRWMGGNTIYFGEGSWLTVV.

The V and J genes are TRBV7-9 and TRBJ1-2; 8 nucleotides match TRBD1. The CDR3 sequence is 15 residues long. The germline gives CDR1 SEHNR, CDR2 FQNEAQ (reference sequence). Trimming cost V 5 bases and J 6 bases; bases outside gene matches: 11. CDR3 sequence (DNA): TGTGCCAGCAGCCCCTCCCGTGGACAGGGTAATGGCTACACCTTC. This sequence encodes CASSPSRGQGNGYTF. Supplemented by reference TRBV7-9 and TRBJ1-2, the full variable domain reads DTGVSQNPRHKITKRGQNVTFRCDPISEHNRLYWYRQTLGQGPEFLTYFQNEAQLEKSRLLSDRFSAERPKGSFSTLEIQRTEQGDSAMYLCASSPSRGQGNGYTFGSGTRLTVV.

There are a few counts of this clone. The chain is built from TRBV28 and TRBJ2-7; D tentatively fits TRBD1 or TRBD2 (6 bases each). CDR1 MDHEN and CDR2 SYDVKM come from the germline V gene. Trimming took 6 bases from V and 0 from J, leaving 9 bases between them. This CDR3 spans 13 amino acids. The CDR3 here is CASSGGGSYEQYF. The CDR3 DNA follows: TGTGCCAGCAGCGGAGGGGGCTCCTACGAGCAGTACTTC.

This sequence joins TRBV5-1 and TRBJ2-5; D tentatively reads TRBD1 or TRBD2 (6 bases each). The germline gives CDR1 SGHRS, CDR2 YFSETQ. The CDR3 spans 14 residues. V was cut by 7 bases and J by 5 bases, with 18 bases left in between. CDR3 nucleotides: TGCGCCAGCCACCTCACCGGGGGCGGGGAGACCCAGTACTTC. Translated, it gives CASHLTGGGETQYF.

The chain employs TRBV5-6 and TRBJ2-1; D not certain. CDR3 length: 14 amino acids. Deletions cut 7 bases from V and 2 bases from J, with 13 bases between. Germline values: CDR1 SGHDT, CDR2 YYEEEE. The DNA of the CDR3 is TGTGCCAGCGCCCCGGGTGGGGCCTACAATGAGCAGTTCTTC. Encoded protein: CASAPGGAYNEQFF. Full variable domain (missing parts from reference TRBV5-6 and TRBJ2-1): DAGVTQSPTHLIKTRGQQVTLRCSPKSGHDTVSWYQQALGQGPQFIFQYYEEEERQRGNFPDRFSGHQFPNYSSELNVNALLLGDSALYLCASAPGGAYNEQFFGPGTRLTVL.

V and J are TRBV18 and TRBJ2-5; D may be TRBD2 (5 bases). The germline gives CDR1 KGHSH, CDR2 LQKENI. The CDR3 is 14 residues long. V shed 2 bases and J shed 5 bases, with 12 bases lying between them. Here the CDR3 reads CASSPGEPRETQYF. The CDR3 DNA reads TGTGCCAGCTCACCAGGGGAGCCTCGGGAGACCCAGTACTTC.

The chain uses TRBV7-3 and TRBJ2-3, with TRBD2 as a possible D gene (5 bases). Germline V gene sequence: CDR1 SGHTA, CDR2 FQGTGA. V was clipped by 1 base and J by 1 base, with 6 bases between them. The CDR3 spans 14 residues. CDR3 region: CASSLNGGTDTQYF. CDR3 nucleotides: TGTGCCAGCAGCTTAAACGGGGGCACAGATACGCAGTATTTT.

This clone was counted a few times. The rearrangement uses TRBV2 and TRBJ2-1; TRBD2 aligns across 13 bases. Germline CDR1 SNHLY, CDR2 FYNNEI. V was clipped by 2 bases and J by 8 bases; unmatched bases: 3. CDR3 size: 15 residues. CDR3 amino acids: CASSETSGGAYEQFF. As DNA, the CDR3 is TGTGCCAGCAGTGAAACTAGCGGGGGGGCCTATGAGCAGTTCTTC.

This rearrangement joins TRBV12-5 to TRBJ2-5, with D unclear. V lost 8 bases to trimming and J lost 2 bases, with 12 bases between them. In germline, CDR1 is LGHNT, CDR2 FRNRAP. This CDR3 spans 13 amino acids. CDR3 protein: CASKERVQETQYF. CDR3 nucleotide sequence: TGTGCTAGTAAGGAACGGGTGCAAGAGACCCAGTACTTC.

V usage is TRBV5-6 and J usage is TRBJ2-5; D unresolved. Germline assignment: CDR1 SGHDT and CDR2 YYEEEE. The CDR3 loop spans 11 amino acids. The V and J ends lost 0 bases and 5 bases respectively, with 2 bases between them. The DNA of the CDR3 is TGTGCCAGCAGCTTGGCCGAGACCCAGTACTTC. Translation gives CASSLAETQYF.

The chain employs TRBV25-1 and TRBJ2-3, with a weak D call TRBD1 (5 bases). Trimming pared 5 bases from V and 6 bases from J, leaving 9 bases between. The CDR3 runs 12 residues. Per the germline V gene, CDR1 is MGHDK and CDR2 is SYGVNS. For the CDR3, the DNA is TGTGCCAGCAGTAGGGGTCGGGATACGCAGTATTTT. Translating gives CASSRGRDTQYF.

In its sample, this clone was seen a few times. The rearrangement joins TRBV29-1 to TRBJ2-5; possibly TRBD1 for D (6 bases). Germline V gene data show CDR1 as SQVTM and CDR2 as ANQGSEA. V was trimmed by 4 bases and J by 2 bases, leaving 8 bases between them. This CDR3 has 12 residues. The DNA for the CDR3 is TGCAGCGTTGTTACAGGGCAAGAGACCCAGTACTTC. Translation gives CSVVTGQETQYF.

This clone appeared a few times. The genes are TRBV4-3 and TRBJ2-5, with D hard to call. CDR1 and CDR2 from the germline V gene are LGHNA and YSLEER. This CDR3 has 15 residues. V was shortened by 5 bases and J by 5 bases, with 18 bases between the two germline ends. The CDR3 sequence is CASSGSLRPQETQYF. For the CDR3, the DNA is TGCGCCAGCAGCGGAAGCCTAAGGCCTCAGGAGACCCAGTACTTC.

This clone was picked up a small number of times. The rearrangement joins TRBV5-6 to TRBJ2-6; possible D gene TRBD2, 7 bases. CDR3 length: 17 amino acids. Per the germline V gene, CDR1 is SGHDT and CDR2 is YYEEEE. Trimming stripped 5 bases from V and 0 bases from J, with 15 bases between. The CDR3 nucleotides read TGTGCCAGCAGTGGAGGGGGGGGCCTCTCTGGGGCCAACGTCCTGACTTTC. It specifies CASSGGGGLSGANVLTF.

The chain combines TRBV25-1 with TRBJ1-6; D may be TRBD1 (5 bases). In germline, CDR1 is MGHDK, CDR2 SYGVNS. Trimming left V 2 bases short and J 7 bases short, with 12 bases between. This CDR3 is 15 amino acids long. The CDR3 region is CASSELDKTNSPLHF. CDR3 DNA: TGTGCCAGCAGTGAACTGGACAAAACCAATTCACCCCTCCACTTT.

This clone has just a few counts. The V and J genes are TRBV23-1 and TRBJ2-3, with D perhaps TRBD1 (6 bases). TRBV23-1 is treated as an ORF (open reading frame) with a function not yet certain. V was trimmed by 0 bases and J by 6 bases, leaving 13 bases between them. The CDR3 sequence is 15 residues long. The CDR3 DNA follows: TGCGCCAGCAGTCAATCCAAAACAAGGGGGGATACGCAGTATTTT. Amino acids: CASSQSKTRGDTQYF.

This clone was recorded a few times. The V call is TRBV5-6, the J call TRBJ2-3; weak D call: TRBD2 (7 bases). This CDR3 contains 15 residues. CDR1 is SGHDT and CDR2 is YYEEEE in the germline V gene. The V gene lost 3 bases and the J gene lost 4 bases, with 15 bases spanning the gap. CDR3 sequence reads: CASSSLGGPSDTQYF. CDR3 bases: TGTGCCAGCAGCTCACTCGGGGGGCCATCAGATACGCAGTATTTT.

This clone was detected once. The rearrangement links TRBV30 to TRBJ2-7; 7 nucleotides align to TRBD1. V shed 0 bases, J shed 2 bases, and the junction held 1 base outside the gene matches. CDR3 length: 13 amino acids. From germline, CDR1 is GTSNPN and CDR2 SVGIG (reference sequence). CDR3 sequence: CAWSVGGTYEQYF. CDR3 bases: TGTGCCTGGAGTGTAGGGGGCACCTACGAGCAGTACTTC.